This TCR beta chain appears in the sequencing data of a study of CD8 T cells in ankylosing spondylitis. Whole-study findings and limits: A subset of motif variants has previously been described in the synovial fluid and blood of reactive arthritis. The study looked at matched synovial fluid samples from ankylosing spondylitis patients. Disease-linked clones were reported to be significantly enriched there.

Per the germline V gene, CDR1 is SGHTA and CDR2 is FQGNSA. The V gene end was trimmed by 4 bases and the J gene end by 4 bases; junction bases not matched to a gene: 7. This CDR3 spans 16 amino acids. One entry per CDR3 protein results from TCRdb running MiXCR on the 5' RACE reads. The repertoire includes around 300,000 distinct CDR3 sequences, roughly 14% of them detected once, and around 1% sits in the top ten. Regarding this clonotype: Its antigen is not known.

The chain links TRBV7-2 to TRBJ2-1, with TRBD2 matching over 10 bases. This clonotype was sampled from a male donor with ankylosing spondylitis or in good health (not recorded which). Material: blood, either unsorted or a sorted T cell fraction (not recorded which). CDR3 DNA sequence: TGTGCCAGCAGCTCCCCTAGCGGGGGCAGGTACAATGAGCAGTTCTTC. Encoded protein: CASSSPSGGRYNEQFF. Filled out from reference TRBV7-2 and TRBJ2-1, the complete variable domain reads GAGVSQSPSNKVTEKGKDVELRCDPISGHTALYWYRQSLGQGLEFLIYFQGNSAPDKSGLPSDRFSAERTGGSVSTLTIQRTQQEDSAVYLCASSSPSGGRYNEQFFGPGTRLTVL.